The 13 T cell receptor beta chains below all came from one sample that was sequenced in a study of blood T cell repertoires in COVID-19. Measured with immunoSEQ multiplex PCR; TCRdb has only the in-frame clones, and not every one. The table lists tens of thousands of clones, 70% to 85% of them singletons, with over 2.5% in the top ten. The source material was peripheral blood. The receptors originated from a woman aged 55-75 years with acute or convalescent COVID-19.

J is TRBJ1-5 and V is TRBV6-5; D not certain. The CDR3 loop spans 12 amino acids. V was pared by 6 bases and J by 9 bases, with 12 bases between. Germline-derived CDR1 and CDR2 are MNHEY and SVGAGI. The CDR3 loop reads CASRDSTGPQHF. The CDR3 DNA reads as TGTGCCAGCAGAGACTCCACGGGGCCCCAGCATTTT.

The rearrangement uses TRBV5-1 and TRBJ2-7; perhaps TRBD1 as D (8 bases). V was pared by 4 bases and J by 3 bases, with 14 bases between. This CDR3 spans 14 amino acids. Germline V gene sequence: CDR1 SGHRS, CDR2 YFSETQ. The CDR3 nucleotides are TGCGCCAGCAGCGGAACAGGGGGGGACTACGAGCAGTACTTC. Its translation: CASSGTGGDYEQYF.

This sequence joins TRBV7-9 and TRBJ2-1; TRBD1 agrees at 9 bases. Unmatched junction bases numbered 5, after V lost 4 bases and J lost 7 bases. Germline CDR1 is SEHNR and CDR2 is FQNEAQ (reference sequence). CDR3 length: 14 amino acids. Here the CDR3 DNA reads TGTGCCAGCAGCTCGGGGACAGGGTCGAATGAGCAGTTCTTC. This translates into CASSSGTGSNEQFF.

V is TRBV5-5 and J is TRBJ1-2; D unclear. The V and J ends lost 4 bases and 7 bases respectively, with 8 bases between them. The CDR3 totals 11 residues. CDR1 SGHKS and CDR2 YYEKEE come from the germline V gene (reference sequence). The DNA for the CDR3 is TGTGCCAGCAGCGCCACAATTGGCTACACCTTC. Amino acid sequence: CASSATIGYTF.

The V gene is TRBV11-2, the J gene TRBJ2-7, with D unresolved. V was clipped by 1 base and J by 7 bases, with 17 bases between them. The CDR3 has 15 residues. Germline CDR1 SGHAT, CDR2 FQNNGV. This CDR3 is CASSLGPGSGREQYF. In DNA, the CDR3 is TGTGCCAGCAGCTTAGGGCCAGGCTCTGGTAGGGAGCAGTACTTC.

This clone showed up just once. The chain joins TRBV9 to TRBJ2-5, with unresolved D. The V gene's germline CDR1 is SGDLS and CDR2 YYNGEE. The CDR3 runs to 13 residues. Between the trimmed V and J ends, which lost 0 bases and 5 bases, there was a span of 8 bases. The CDR3 loop is CASSVDSRETQYF. The CDR3 DNA reads TGTGCCAGCAGCGTAGACAGTCGGGAGACCCAGTACTTC.

The rearrangement joins TRBV23-1 to TRBJ2-7; no definite D call. TRBV23-1 has ORF status, its function being uncertain. The CDR3 consists of 16 residues. With 0 bases removed from V and 3 bases from J, the gap between germline ends came to 15 bases. This chain's CDR3 is CASSQSRVSLFYEQYF. DNA for the CDR3: TGCGCCAGCAGTCAATCCCGGGTCTCCTTATTCTACGAGCAGTACTTC.

The CDR3 coding sequence is TGTGCCAGCAGCTTAGTTGTGGCAGGGGGCGCCTTTGATCAGCCCCAGCATTTT. Translated: CASSLVVAGGAFDQPQHF. The chain has TRBV7-2 and TRBJ1-5; 8 positions agree with TRBD1. V lost 1 base, J lost 5 bases, and 13 bases stayed unmatched. Germline CDR1 and CDR2: SGHTA and FQGNSA. There are 18 residues in the CDR3.

The chain employs TRBV6-5 and TRBJ2-3; no clear D. In germline, CDR1 is MNHEY, CDR2 SVGAGI. CDR3 size: 14 residues. V lost 6 bases and J 0 bases, leaving 10 bases between the germline ends. This chain's CDR3 is CASRDMTSTDTQYF. DNA of the CDR3: TGTGCCAGCAGAGATATGACTAGCACAGATACGCAGTATTTT.

This clone occurred once. The CDR3 DNA sequence: TGTGCCAGCAGCGCGGACAGAGGGCCCCAGTACTTC. It codes for CASSADRGPQYF. The rearrangement joins TRBV11-2 to TRBJ2-5; maybe TRBD1 (6 bases). Per the germline V gene, CDR1 is SGHAT and CDR2 is FQNNGV. The V gene lost 5 bases and the J gene lost 9 bases, with 13 bases spanning the gap. The CDR3 runs 12 residues. Filled out from reference TRBV11-2 and TRBJ2-5, the complete variable domain reads EAGVAQSPRYKIIEKRQSVAFWCNPISGHATLYWYQQILGQGPKLLIQFQNNGVVDDSQLPKDRFSAERLKGVDSTLKIQPAKLEDSAVYLCASSADRGPQYFGPGTRLLVL.

The rearrangement links TRBV29-1 to TRBJ1-2, with TRBD1 matching over 7 bases. The CDR3 has 18 amino acids. The V gene end was trimmed by 6 bases and the J gene end by 0 bases; junction bases not matched to a gene: 19. Germline-derived CDR1 and CDR2 are SQVTM and ANQGSEA. The CDR3: CSVSPGGSGVQTNYGYTF. The CDR3 DNA reads TGCAGCGTATCCCCAGGGGGGTCAGGGGTTCAGACTAACTATGGCTACACCTTC. Variable domain in full (rest from reference TRBV29-1 and TRBJ1-2): SAVISQKPSRDICQRGTSLTIQCQVDSQVTMMFWYRQQPGQSLTLIATANQGSEATYESGFVIDKFPISRPNLTFSTLTVSNMSPEDSSIYLCSVSPGGSGVQTNYGYTFGSGTRLTVV.

This rearrangement joins TRBV30 to TRBJ2-5; 8 nucleotides agree with TRBD1. CDR3 length equals 14 residues. Germline CDR1 and CDR2: GTSNPN and SVGIG (reference sequence). V lost 5 bases to trimming and J lost 0 bases; unmatched junction nucleotides: 5. The CDR3 nucleotides are TGTGCCTGGGGACAGGGAGGTAACCAAGAGACCCAGTACTTC. Residues: CAWGQGGNQETQYF.

This chain joins TRBV27 and TRBJ1-5; no firm D call. The ends were cut back, 2 bases at V and 9 bases at J, with 14 bases in the middle. The germline V gene has CDR1 MNHEY and CDR2 SMNVEV (reference sequence). The CDR3 runs 14 residues. CDR3 coding DNA: TGTGCCAGCAGTTTACAGCCGGAGAGGTCGCCCCAGCATTTT. As protein: CASSLQPERSPQHF.